This TCR beta chain originates from a study of Ad26.COV2.S vaccination and SARS-CoV-2 variants. Whole-study context: The study gave Ad26.COV2.S intramuscularly, once or twice 56 days apart.

Noted treatment: 15 to 20 received Ad26.COV2.S at low or high dose, single or two shots; 5 received placebo; per-sample allocation not given. Samples analyzed were those drawn on day 63 after the first vaccine or placebo injection. Immunization relied on an Ad26 vector, which expressed Wuhan-strain SARS-CoV-2 spike. Only a few counts were recorded for this clone. Its matching antigen is unknown. The study's findings and limits: With respect to non-spike TCR breadth, vaccine and placebo recipients were similar. There was a possibility that the TCR breadth and depth analyses underestimated total T cell responses.

This CDR3 region has 15 residues. With V trimmed by 1 base and J by 0 bases, 3 bases remained unmatched. Germline V lookup: CDR1 SGHRS, CDR2 YFSETQ. Assay: immunoSEQ multiplex PCR; the TCRdb copy retains only in-frame clones and omits some. Of 250,000 to 300,000 clones listed, about 89% are singletons. The genes are TRBV5-1 and TRBJ2-7, with TRBD1 identical over 8 bases. This specimen consisted of peripheral blood, obtained in a trial of Ad26.COV2.S vaccine versus placebo. The source of this sequence is a person between 18 and 65 years old who received the Ad26.COV2.S COVID-19 vaccine or a placebo. The CDR3 loop reads CASSLTGGSSYEQYF. The CDR3 region has the DNA TGCGCCAGCAGCTTGACAGGGGGAAGCTCCTACGAGCAGTACTTC.